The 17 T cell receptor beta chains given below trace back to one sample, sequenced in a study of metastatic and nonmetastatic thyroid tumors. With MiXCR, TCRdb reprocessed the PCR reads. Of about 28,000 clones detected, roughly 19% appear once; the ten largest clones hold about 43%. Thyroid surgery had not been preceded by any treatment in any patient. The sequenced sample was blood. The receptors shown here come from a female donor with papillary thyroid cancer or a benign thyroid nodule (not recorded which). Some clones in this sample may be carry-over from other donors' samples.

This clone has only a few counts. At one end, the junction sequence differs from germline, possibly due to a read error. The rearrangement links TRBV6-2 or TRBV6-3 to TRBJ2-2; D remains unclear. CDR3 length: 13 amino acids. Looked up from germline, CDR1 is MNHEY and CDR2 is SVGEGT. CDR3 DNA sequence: TGTGCCAGAAGTTACTCGCTTTCCGGGGAGCTGTTTTTT. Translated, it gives CARSYSLSGELFF.

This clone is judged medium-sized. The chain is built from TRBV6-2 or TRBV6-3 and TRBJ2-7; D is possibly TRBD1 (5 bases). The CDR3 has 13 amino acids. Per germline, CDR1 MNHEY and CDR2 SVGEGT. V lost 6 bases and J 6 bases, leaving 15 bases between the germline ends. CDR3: CASSQTTGREQYF. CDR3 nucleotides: TGTGCCAGCAGCCAAACAACAGGACGCGAGCAGTACTTC.

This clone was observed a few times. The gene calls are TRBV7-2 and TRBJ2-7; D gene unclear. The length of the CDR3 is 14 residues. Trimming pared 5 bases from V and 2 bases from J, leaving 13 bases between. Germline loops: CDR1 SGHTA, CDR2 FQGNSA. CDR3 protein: CASSPNSLTYEQYF. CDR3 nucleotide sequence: TGTGCCAGCAGCCCAAACAGTCTTACCTACGAGCAGTACTTC. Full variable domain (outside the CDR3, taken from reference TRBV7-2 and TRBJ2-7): GAGVSQSPSNKVTEKGKDVELRCDPISGHTALYWYRQSLGQGLEFLIYFQGNSAPDKSGLPSDRFSAERTGGSVSTLTIQRTQQEDSAVYLCASSPNSLTYEQYFGPGTRLTVT.

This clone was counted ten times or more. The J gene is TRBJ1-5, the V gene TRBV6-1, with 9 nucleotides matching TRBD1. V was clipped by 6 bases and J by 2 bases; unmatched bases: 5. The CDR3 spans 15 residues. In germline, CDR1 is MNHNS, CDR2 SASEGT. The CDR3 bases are TGTGCCAGCAGATCTACAGGGGGCCGCAATCAGCCCCAGCATTTT. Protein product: CASRSTGGRNQPQHF.

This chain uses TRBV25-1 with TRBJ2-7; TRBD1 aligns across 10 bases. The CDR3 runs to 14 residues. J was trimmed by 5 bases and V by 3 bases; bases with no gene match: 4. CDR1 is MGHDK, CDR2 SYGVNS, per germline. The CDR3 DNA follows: TGTGCCAGCAGTGACGCGACAGGGGGCGACGAGCAGTACTTC. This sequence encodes CASSDATGGDEQYF.

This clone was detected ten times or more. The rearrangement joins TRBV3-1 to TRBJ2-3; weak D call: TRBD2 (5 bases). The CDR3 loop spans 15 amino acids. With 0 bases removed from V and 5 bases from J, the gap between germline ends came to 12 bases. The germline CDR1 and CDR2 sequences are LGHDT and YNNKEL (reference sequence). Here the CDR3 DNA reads TGTGCCAGCAGCCAAGAGGGCGGGTGGGGAGATACGCAGTATTTT. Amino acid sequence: CASSQEGGWGDTQYF.

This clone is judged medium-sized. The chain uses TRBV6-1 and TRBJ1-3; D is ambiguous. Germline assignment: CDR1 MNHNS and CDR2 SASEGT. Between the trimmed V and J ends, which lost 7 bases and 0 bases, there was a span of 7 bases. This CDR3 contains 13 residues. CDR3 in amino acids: CASTLSSGNTIYF. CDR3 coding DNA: TGTGCCAGCACGTTGAGCTCTGGAAACACCATATATTTT.

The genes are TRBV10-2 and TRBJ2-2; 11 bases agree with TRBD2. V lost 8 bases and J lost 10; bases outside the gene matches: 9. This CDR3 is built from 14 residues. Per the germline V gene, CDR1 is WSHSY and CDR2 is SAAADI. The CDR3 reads CASLLTSGAVELFF. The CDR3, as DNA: TGCGCCAGCTTGCTGACTAGCGGGGCCGTGGAGCTGTTTTTT.

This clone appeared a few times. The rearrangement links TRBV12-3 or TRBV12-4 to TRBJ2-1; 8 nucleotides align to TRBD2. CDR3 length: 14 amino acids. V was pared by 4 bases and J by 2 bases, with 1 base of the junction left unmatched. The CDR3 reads CASSWTSPYNEQFF. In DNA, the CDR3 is TGTGCCAGCAGTTGGACTAGCCCCTACAATGAGCAGTTCTTC.

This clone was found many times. As DNA, the CDR3 is TGTGCCAGCAGCCCGACTGGATCCGTCCTGACTTTC. It translates to CASSPTGSVLTF. The chain joins TRBV5-6 to TRBJ2-6; D unresolved. Trimming left V 4 bases short and J 12 bases short, with 11 bases between. In germline, CDR1 is SGHDT, CDR2 YYEEEE. The CDR3 totals 12 residues.

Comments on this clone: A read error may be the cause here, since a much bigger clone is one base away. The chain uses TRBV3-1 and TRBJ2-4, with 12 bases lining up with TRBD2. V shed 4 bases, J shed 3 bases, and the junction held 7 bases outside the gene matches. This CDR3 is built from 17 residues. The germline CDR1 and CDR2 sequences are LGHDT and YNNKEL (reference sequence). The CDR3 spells CASSPSSGGGGKNIQYF. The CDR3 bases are TGTGCCAGCAGCCCATCTAGCGGGGGGGGCGGCAAAAACATTCAGTACTTC.

CDR3 in amino acids: CASRPSRSSYEQYF. DNA for the CDR3: TGTGCCAGCAGACCCTCACGGAGCTCCTACGAGCAGTACTTC. The chain has TRBV28 and TRBJ2-7; D is undetermined. The germline V gene encodes CDR1 MDHEN and CDR2 SYDVKM. Trimming shortened V by 6 bases and J by 0 bases, and 12 bases separated the two germline ends. The CDR3 has 14 amino acids.

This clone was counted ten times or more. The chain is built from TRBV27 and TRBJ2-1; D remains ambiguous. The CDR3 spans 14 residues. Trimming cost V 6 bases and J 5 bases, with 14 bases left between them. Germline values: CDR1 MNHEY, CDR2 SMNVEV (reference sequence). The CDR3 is CASRHHESHNEQFF. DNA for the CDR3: TGTGCCAGCAGGCACCACGAAAGCCACAATGAGCAGTTCTTC.

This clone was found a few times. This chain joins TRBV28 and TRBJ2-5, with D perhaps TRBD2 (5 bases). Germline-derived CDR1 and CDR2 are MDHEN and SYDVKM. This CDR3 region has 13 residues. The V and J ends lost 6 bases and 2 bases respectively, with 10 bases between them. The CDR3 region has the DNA TGTGCCAGCAGACAGTCGGGGCAAGAGACCCAGTACTTC. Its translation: CASRQSGQETQYF.

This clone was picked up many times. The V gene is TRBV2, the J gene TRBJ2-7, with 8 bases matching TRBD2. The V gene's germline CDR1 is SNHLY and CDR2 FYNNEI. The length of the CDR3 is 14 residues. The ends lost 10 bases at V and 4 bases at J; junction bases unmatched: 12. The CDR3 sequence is CAISPGTSSYEQYF. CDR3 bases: TGTGCCATCTCCCCCGGGACTAGTAGTTACGAGCAGTACTTC. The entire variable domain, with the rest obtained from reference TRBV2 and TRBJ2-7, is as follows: EPEVTQTPSHQVTQMGQEVILRCVPISNHLYFYWYRQILGQKVEFLVSFYNNEISEKSEIFDDQFSVERPDGSNFTLKIRSTKLEDSAMYFCAISPGTSSYEQYFGPGTRLTVT.

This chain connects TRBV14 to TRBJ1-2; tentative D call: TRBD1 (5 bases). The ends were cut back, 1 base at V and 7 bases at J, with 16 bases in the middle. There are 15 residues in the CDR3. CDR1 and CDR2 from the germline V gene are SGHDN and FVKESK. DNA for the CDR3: TGTGCCAGCAGCCAAGCCACCTTAGGTGGGGGTGGCTACACCTTC. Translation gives CASSQATLGGGGYTF. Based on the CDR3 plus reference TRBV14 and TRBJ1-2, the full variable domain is EAGVTQFPSHSVIEKGQTVTLRCDPISGHDNLYWYRRVMGKEIKFLLHFVKESKQDESGMPNNRFLAERTGGTYSTLKVQPAELEDSGVYFCASSQATLGGGGYTFGSGTRLTVV.

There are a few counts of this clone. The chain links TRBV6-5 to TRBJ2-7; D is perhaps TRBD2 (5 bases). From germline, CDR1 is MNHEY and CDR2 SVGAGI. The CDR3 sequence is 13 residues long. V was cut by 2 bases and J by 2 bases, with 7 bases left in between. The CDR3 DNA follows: TGTGCCAGCAGTTACGTGAGGGCCTACGAGCAGTACTTC. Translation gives CASSYVRAYEQYF.